This T cell receptor (beta chain) was observed in a study of T-cell reconstitution after alpha-beta-depleted transplantation in children. This clonotype has ten or more counts. What it recognizes is unknown. Study outcomes and limitations: Elevated TCRbeta diversity at day 60 was traced, in some patients, to surviving recipient T cells and thymic progenitors.

Construction of the TCRbeta library involved unique molecular identifiers. TCRdb redid the calling of the PCR reads with MiXCR, one entry per CDR3 protein. The sample records over 200,000 distinct CDR3 sequences, roughly 9.1% being singletons. Trimming took off 3 bases at V and 2 bases at J, with 5 bases between the two ends. CDR3 length: 14 amino acids. This clonotype was sampled from a male patient between 2 and 10 years old who had a stem cell transplant for acute myeloid leukemia, so the T cells may come from the graft donor. J is TRBJ2-6 and V is TRBV12-3 or TRBV12-4; no clear D. Sequences were derived from PBMCs, mostly from graft donor cells, sampled 360 days after TCRalphabeta/CD19-depleted stem cell transplant. In DNA form, the CDR3 reads TGTGCCAGCAGTTTCAGCACTGGGGCCAACGTCCTGACTTTC. It codes for CASSFSTGANVLTF.